Following are 13 T cell receptor beta chains from one sample sequenced in a study of monozygotic twins with inflammatory bowel disease. Each CDR3 protein gets one entry in TCRdb, which reprocessed the 5' RACE reads and gives no DNA. The sample has a few hundred thousand distinct CDR3 sequences. Input material: blood. The receptors here all came from a human donor with ulcerative colitis or Crohn's disease, or a healthy co-twin of an affected twin (not recorded which).

The rearrangement links TRBV4-2 to TRBJ2-7; TCRdb designates TRBD2, a call that cannot be tested without DNA. The germline CDR1 and CDR2 sequences are LGHNA and YNFKEQ. This CDR3 has 16 amino acids. The CDR3 is CASSQENSGLSYEQYF.

The chain carries TRBV12-3 or TRBV12-4 and TRBJ1-1. The CDR3 length is 13 residues. The CDR3 spells CASSPSFNTEAFF.

The V call is TRBV12-3 or TRBV12-4, the J call TRBJ2-7. This CDR3 has 13 residues. The CDR3 loop reads CASKSQGYYEQYF.

This chain joins TRBV20-1 and TRBJ1-1. The CDR3 is 15 residues long. CDR1 and CDR2 (germline): DFQATT, SNEGSKA (reference sequence). The CDR3 here is CSASFRGGVGTEAFF.

The V call is TRBV7-9, the J call TRBJ1-4; TCRdb reports TRBD1, a call that lacks DNA to check it against. CDR1 is SEHNR, CDR2 FQNEAQ, per germline (reference sequence). The CDR3 contains 15 residues. CDR3 loop: CASSLGGTGGEKLFF. The complete variable domain, with remaining parts taken from reference TRBV7-9 and TRBJ1-4, reads DTGVSQNPRHKITKRGQNVTFRCDPISEHNRLYWYRQTLGQGPEFLTYFQNEAQLEKSRLLSDRFSAERPKGSFSTLEIQRTEQGDSAMYLCASSLGGTGGEKLFFGSGTQLSVL.

The chain couples TRBV12-3 or TRBV12-4 to TRBJ2-1; TCRdb's D call of TRBD1 is untestable without DNA. The CDR3 covers 12 residues. CDR3 sequence reads: CASSFAGGGQFF.

The genes are TRBV18 and TRBJ1-1. The germline gives CDR1 KGHSH, CDR2 LQKENI. The CDR3 runs to 12 residues. CDR3 sequence reads: CASSPREGQAFF.

The chain uses TRBV18 and TRBJ1-6. The length of the CDR3 is 15 residues. Germline CDR1 KGHSH, CDR2 LQKENI. This chain's CDR3 is CASSPQGPLNSPLHF.

This rearrangement joins TRBV5-1 to TRBJ1-1; no DNA is available, so the TRBD1 call from TCRdb remains unchecked. CDR3 length: 15 amino acids. CDR1 is SGHRS, CDR2 YFSETQ, per germline. The CDR3 spells CASREGQGADTEAFF.

This chain links TRBV7-2 with TRBJ1-3. The CDR3 runs to 15 residues. Looked up from germline, CDR1 is SGHTA and CDR2 is FQGNSA. CDR3 loop: CASSTYMLSGNTIYF.

The CDR3 loop reads CASSRTSDPYNEQFF. The rearrangement links TRBV5-1 to TRBJ2-1; TCRdb proposes TRBD2, but this gene call is untestable without DNA. This CDR3 is 15 amino acids long. Germline-derived CDR1 and CDR2 are SGHRS and YFSETQ.

The rearrangement links TRBV5-1 to TRBJ1-5. The CDR3 sequence is 14 residues long. Germline CDR1 SGHRS, CDR2 YFSETQ. CDR3 sequence: CASSPTFLGQPQHF.

This sequence joins TRBV5-1 and TRBJ1-2; TCRdb picks TRBD1, but there is no DNA to check that call. Germline V gene lookup returns CDR1 SGHRS and CDR2 YFSETQ. The CDR3 has 17 residues. This CDR3 reads CASSHRGMWEANYGYTF.